The rows below give T cell receptor beta chains drawn from one sample of a study of cytomegalovirus exposure and HLA in healthy donors. Produced via immunoSEQ multiplex PCR; TCRdb's table is partial and in-frame only. The repertoire has about 120,000 clones, under 90% of them found once; the top ten carry 7.5% to 9%. The specimen sequenced was PBMCs. These receptors were obtained from a female donor in good health and CMV-seropositive. The CDR3 runs from the conserved cysteine through the conserved F or W. Fields, in order: clone size, D gene, J gene, V gene, CDR3 DNA, CDR3 protein. A D gene is named only where the DNA matches it firmly. Expanded clones get a size class; other rows say once, few or many, or leave the size out.

abundance: .; d_gene: .; j_gene: TRBJ2-1; v_gene: TRBV5-4; CDR3nt: TGTGCCAGCAGCTTAGGGGCTGCCAATGAGCAGTTCTTC; CDR3aa: CASSLGAANEQFF
abundance: .; d_gene: .; j_gene: TRBJ1-1; v_gene: TRBV5-6; CDR3nt: TGTGCCAGCAGCCGCAGGGATGCTGAAGCTTTCTTT; CDR3aa: CASSRRDAEAFF
abundance: .; d_gene: TRBD2; j_gene: TRBJ2-1; v_gene: TRBV11-2; CDR3nt: TGTGCCAGCAGCTTAGTCACGGGGGGGCTAATGGGCAATGAGCAGTTCTTC; CDR3aa: CASSLVTGGLMGNEQFF
abundance: .; d_gene: .; j_gene: TRBJ1-2; v_gene: TRBV6-1; CDR3nt: TGTGCCAGCAGTCCCGGGACATCTGGCTACACCTTC; CDR3aa: CASSPGTSGYTF
abundance: .; d_gene: .; j_gene: TRBJ2-3; v_gene: TRBV9; CDR3nt: TGTGCCAGCAGCGTAGGAGGCCAGGGGGGAGATACGCAGTATTTT; CDR3aa: CASSVGGQGGDTQYF
abundance: once; d_gene: .; j_gene: TRBJ2-3; v_gene: TRBV15; CDR3nt: TGTGCCACCAGCAATACTTACGGGGGCACAGATACGCAGTATTTT; CDR3aa: CATSNTYGGTDTQYF
abundance: few; d_gene: .; j_gene: TRBJ2-7; v_gene: TRBV7-2; CDR3nt: TGTGCCAGCAGTCTAAGTGGGGCCTCCTACGAGCAGTACTTC; CDR3aa: CASSLSGASYEQYF
abundance: .; d_gene: .; j_gene: TRBJ1-2; v_gene: TRBV6-6; CDR3nt: TGTGCCAGCAGTTACCCTGGGGGGAGCGCTAACTATGGCTACACCTTC; CDR3aa: CASSYPGGSANYGYTF
abundance: .; d_gene: .; j_gene: TRBJ2-2; v_gene: TRBV7-6; CDR3nt: TGTGCCAGCAGCTTCGGACAGACGACCGGGGAGCTGTTTTTT; CDR3aa: CASSFGQTTGELFF
abundance: .; d_gene: TRBD1; j_gene: TRBJ2-5; v_gene: TRBV5-6; CDR3nt: TGTGCCAGCAGCTTAAAACCGGGACAGGCGAACCAAGAGACCCAGTACTTC; CDR3aa: CASSLKPGQANQETQYF
abundance: .; d_gene: TRBD1; j_gene: TRBJ2-7; v_gene: TRBV19; CDR3nt: TGTGCCAGTAGTACCTGGGGGACAGGGCCGGGCGAGCAGTACTTC; CDR3aa: CASSTWGTGPGEQYF
abundance: .; d_gene: TRBD1; j_gene: TRBJ1-6; v_gene: TRBV6-5; CDR3nt: TGTGCCAGCAGTCGGGGACAGGGAAATTCACCCCTCCACTTT; CDR3aa: CASSRGQGNSPLHF
abundance: .; d_gene: TRBD1; j_gene: TRBJ1-2; v_gene: TRBV30; CDR3nt: TGTGCCTGGAGTGGAGGGACAGGGGCCCGATATGGCTACACCTTC; CDR3aa: CAWSGGTGARYGYTF
abundance: .; d_gene: TRBD2; j_gene: TRBJ2-5; v_gene: TRBV5-1; CDR3nt: TGCGCCAGCAGCTTCGGGGGGGCCCAAGAGACCCAGTACTTC; CDR3aa: CASSFGGAQETQYF
abundance: once; d_gene: .; j_gene: TRBJ1-4; v_gene: TRBV28; CDR3nt: TGTGCCAGCAGTCCACCCCGACGGCCAGAGGGACTGTTTTTT; CDR3aa: CASSPPRRPEGLFF
abundance: .; d_gene: .; j_gene: TRBJ1-2; v_gene: TRBV6-5; CDR3nt: TGTGCCAGCAGGTTAGGGGGGGCCTATGGCTACACCTTC; CDR3aa: CASRLGGAYGYTF
abundance: .; d_gene: .; j_gene: TRBJ2-7; v_gene: TRBV5-6; CDR3nt: TGTGCCAGCAGCGCGACAGGCCCGCCCTACGAGCAGTACTTC; CDR3aa: CASSATGPPYEQYF
abundance: .; d_gene: .; j_gene: TRBJ2-2; v_gene: TRBV19; CDR3nt: TGTGCCAGTAGTATTAGGACAGTTACCACCGGGGAGCTGTTTTTT; CDR3aa: CASSIRTVTTGELFF
abundance: .; d_gene: .; j_gene: TRBJ2-3; v_gene: TRBV10-2; CDR3nt: TGCGCCAGCAGCCTGACTAGTCTCACAGATACGCAGTATTTT; CDR3aa: CASSLTSLTDTQYF
abundance: few; d_gene: .; j_gene: TRBJ1-1; v_gene: TRBV7-3; CDR3nt: TGTGCCAGCAGCTTAAGCCGCCTACCCCAAACTGAAGCTTTCTTT; CDR3aa: CASSLSRLPQTEAFF
abundance: once; d_gene: .; j_gene: TRBJ1-2; v_gene: TRBV27; CDR3nt: TGTGCCAGCAGTTTAGGGCCCCACAGTGCCTACACCTTC; CDR3aa: CASSLGPHSAYTF
abundance: .; d_gene: .; j_gene: TRBJ1-5; v_gene: TRBV6-1; CDR3nt: TGTGCCAGCAGTTTAGGGGACTATAGCAATCAGCCCCAGCATTTT; CDR3aa: CASSLGDYSNQPQHF
abundance: .; d_gene: TRBD1; j_gene: TRBJ1-2; v_gene: TRBV18; CDR3nt: TGTGCCAGCTCACAAAGGGACAGGGCTGGGTACACCTTC; CDR3aa: CASSQRDRAGYTF
abundance: few; d_gene: TRBD1; j_gene: TRBJ2-7; v_gene: TRBV5-4; CDR3nt: TGTGCCAGCAGCTTGGGCGTGGGTAGAGGGACAGGGTTTACCTACGAGCAGTACTTC; CDR3aa: CASSLGVGRGTGFTYEQYF
abundance: .; d_gene: .; j_gene: TRBJ1-1; v_gene: TRBV25-1; CDR3nt: TGTGCCAGCAGTGAATATCGGGGATCTGAAGCTTTCTTT; CDR3aa: CASSEYRGSEAFF
abundance: .; d_gene: .; j_gene: TRBJ1-6; v_gene: TRBV25-1; CDR3nt: TGTGCCAGCAGGCCAGGCGATAATTCACCCCTCCACTTT; CDR3aa: CASRPGDNSPLHF
abundance: .; d_gene: .; j_gene: TRBJ1-4; v_gene: TRBV7-6; CDR3nt: TGTGCCAGCAGCTTAGAGTCCAGGGGCAGTGCAACTAATGAAAAACTGTTTTTT; CDR3aa: CASSLESRGSATNEKLFF
abundance: .; d_gene: TRBD1; j_gene: TRBJ1-4; v_gene: TRBV29-1; CDR3nt: TGCAGCGCGACAGGGGTTCATGAAAAACTGTTTTTT; CDR3aa: CSATGVHEKLFF
abundance: .; d_gene: TRBD1; j_gene: TRBJ2-5; v_gene: TRBV9; CDR3nt: TGTGCCAGCAGCTCCACATCCGGGACAGTCCAAGAGACCCAGTACTTC; CDR3aa: CASSSTSGTVQETQYF
abundance: .; d_gene: .; j_gene: TRBJ1-1; v_gene: TRBV6-5; CDR3nt: TGTGCCAGCAGTTCTAGCGGGGTTACTAAAGCTTTCTTT; CDR3aa: CASSSSGVTKAFF
abundance: .; d_gene: TRBD2; j_gene: TRBJ2-5; v_gene: TRBV11-2; CDR3nt: TGTGCCAGCAGTTGGACGGCTAGCGGGATGGGGACCCAGTACTTC; CDR3aa: CASSWTASGMGTQYF
abundance: .; d_gene: .; j_gene: TRBJ1-2; v_gene: TRBV4-1; CDR3nt: TGCGCCAGCAGCCAGGGAGGGGAAGGTGGCTACACCTTC; CDR3aa: CASSQGGEGGYTF
abundance: .; d_gene: .; j_gene: TRBJ2-3; v_gene: TRBV6-5; CDR3nt: TGTGCCAGCAGTTACCCCCCCGGGTATACGCAGTATTTT; CDR3aa: CASSYPPGYTQYF
abundance: .; d_gene: TRBD1; j_gene: TRBJ2-5; v_gene: TRBV29-1; CDR3nt: TGCAGCGCCTCCCGCGGGTGGGGACAGGGGGTCCGGGAGACCCAGTACTTC; CDR3aa: CSASRGWGQGVRETQYF
abundance: .; d_gene: .; j_gene: TRBJ2-3; v_gene: TRBV10-1; CDR3nt: TGCGCCAGCAGTGAGGAGGGACTCGGAGCAGATACGCAGTATTTT; CDR3aa: CASSEEGLGADTQYF
abundance: few; d_gene: .; j_gene: TRBJ2-7; v_gene: TRBV28; CDR3nt: TGTGCCAGCTTCCGGCCAGGGTCCTACGAGCAGTACTTC; CDR3aa: CASFRPGSYEQYF
abundance: .; d_gene: TRBD1; j_gene: TRBJ1-2; v_gene: TRBV6-1; CDR3nt: TGTGCCAGCAGTGAAGCGACAGGGTATTGGAACACCTTC; CDR3aa: CASSEATGYWNTF
abundance: .; d_gene: TRBD2; j_gene: TRBJ2-1; v_gene: TRBV6-6; CDR3nt: TGTGCCAGCAGTTTACCGGGACTAGGGGACAATGAGCAGTTCTTC; CDR3aa: CASSLPGLGDNEQFF
abundance: .; d_gene: .; j_gene: TRBJ2-1; v_gene: TRBV6-1; CDR3nt: TGTGCCAGCAGTGAAGTTGGACTAAACAATGAGCAGTTCTTC; CDR3aa: CASSEVGLNNEQFF
abundance: .; d_gene: .; j_gene: TRBJ2-3; v_gene: TRBV5-4; CDR3nt: TGTGCCAGCAGCCGCCCTGCTCCCGGGGTTGATACGCAGTATTTT; CDR3aa: CASSRPAPGVDTQYF
abundance: .; d_gene: TRBD2; j_gene: TRBJ2-3; v_gene: TRBV4-3; CDR3nt: TGCGCCAGCAGCCAAGAGGGTTGGGGGGGGAGCACAGATACGCAGTATTTT; CDR3aa: CASSQEGWGGSTDTQYF
abundance: .; d_gene: .; j_gene: TRBJ2-5; v_gene: TRBV4-3; CDR3nt: TGCGCCAGCAGCCAAGTCAGGCAGGCCGAAGAGACCCAGTACTTC; CDR3aa: CASSQVRQAEETQYF
abundance: .; d_gene: TRBD1; j_gene: TRBJ1-6; v_gene: TRBV18; CDR3nt: TGTGCCAGCTCCGGGATGGGACAGGGAAATTCACCCCTCCACTTT; CDR3aa: CASSGMGQGNSPLHF
abundance: .; d_gene: .; j_gene: TRBJ1-2; v_gene: TRBV7-9; CDR3nt: TGTGCCAGCAGCTCGCAGGGTTATGGCTACACCTTC; CDR3aa: CASSSQGYGYTF
abundance: .; d_gene: TRBD1; j_gene: TRBJ2-3; v_gene: TRBV12-5; CDR3nt: TGTGCTAGTGGTTTGCAACAGGGGGCCACAGATACGCAGTATTTT; CDR3aa: CASGLQQGATDTQYF
abundance: .; d_gene: TRBD1; j_gene: TRBJ1-1; v_gene: TRBV10-3; CDR3nt: TGTGCCATCAGTCCGACAGGGCTGAACACTGAAGCTTTCTTT; CDR3aa: CAISPTGLNTEAFF
abundance: .; d_gene: .; j_gene: TRBJ1-2; v_gene: TRBV6-5; CDR3nt: TGTGCCAGCAGTTACTCGGGGAGGCCATTCTATGGCTACACCTTC; CDR3aa: CASSYSGRPFYGYTF
abundance: few; d_gene: TRBD2; j_gene: TRBJ2-7; v_gene: TRBV5-1; CDR3nt: TGCGCCAGCAGCTGGGATAGCGGGAGCTCCTACGAGCAGTACTTC; CDR3aa: CASSWDSGSSYEQYF
abundance: few; d_gene: TRBD2; j_gene: TRBJ2-7; v_gene: TRBV6-1; CDR3nt: TGTGCCAGCAGATCTAGCGGCCTCTACGAGCAGTACTTC; CDR3aa: CASRSSGLYEQYF
abundance: once; d_gene: TRBD1; j_gene: TRBJ2-2; v_gene: TRBV2; CDR3nt: TGTGCCAGCGGTGGACAGGGAAGGGTAGCAGGGGAGCTGTTTTTT; CDR3aa: CASGGQGRVAGELFF
abundance: few; d_gene: .; j_gene: TRBJ1-1; v_gene: TRBV6-5; CDR3nt: TGTGCCAGCAGTTACTTCGCTGAAGCTTTCTTT; CDR3aa: CASSYFAEAFF
abundance: .; d_gene: .; j_gene: TRBJ2-2; v_gene: TRBV6-6; CDR3nt: TGTGCCAGCAGTTACTCCTTCACTTCTACCGGGGAGCTGTTTTTT; CDR3aa: CASSYSFTSTGELFF
abundance: few; d_gene: .; j_gene: TRBJ2-3; v_gene: TRBV29-1; CDR3nt: TGCAGCGTTGAACGGGTTATCACAGATACGCAGTATTTT; CDR3aa: CSVERVITDTQYF
abundance: once; d_gene: .; j_gene: TRBJ1-5; v_gene: TRBV4-1; CDR3nt: TGCGCCAGCAGCCGAGGGAGCAATCAGCCCCAGCATTTT; CDR3aa: CASSRGSNQPQHF
abundance: .; d_gene: .; j_gene: TRBJ2-3; v_gene: TRBV6-4; CDR3nt: TGTGCCAGCAGAGACACCGGGACTAGCACAGATACGCAGTATTTT; CDR3aa: CASRDTGTSTDTQYF
abundance: .; d_gene: .; j_gene: TRBJ2-3; v_gene: TRBV30; CDR3nt: TGTGCCTGGAGTCCTGTGACAGGAACGGATACGCAGTATTTT; CDR3aa: CAWSPVTGTDTQYF
abundance: .; d_gene: TRBD1; j_gene: TRBJ2-1; v_gene: TRBV7-9; CDR3nt: TGTGCCAGCAGCGACCCCACAGGGGACAATGAGCAGTTCTTC; CDR3aa: CASSDPTGDNEQFF